This TCR beta chain was recorded in a study of blood T cell repertoires in COVID-19. Profiled with immunoSEQ multiplex PCR; TCRdb holds only in-frame clones, not every one. The sample comprises 110,000 to 150,000 clones, nearly 90% of which are singletons, and 1.5% to 2% rests with the top ten. The table lists this clone with a count of one. J lost 4 bases, V lost 2 bases, and 8 bases had no gene match. CDR1 is SNHLY and CDR2 is FYNNEI in the germline V gene. The CDR3 runs 16 residues. The chain combines TRBV2 with TRBJ1-2; 9 bases match TRBD1. Sequenced input: peripheral blood. The sequence came from a man aged 65-85 years with acute or convalescent COVID-19. The CDR3 region is CASSEKGQGTGYGYTF. CDR3 nucleotide sequence: TGTGCCAGCAGTGAAAAGGGACAGGGAACGGGCTATGGCTACACCTTC.